Presented here are 13 T cell receptor beta chains from one specimen sequenced in a study of CD8 T cells in ankylosing spondylitis. Antigens for these TCRs are unknown. TCRdb called the 5' RACE reads again in MiXCR, with one record for every CDR3 protein. The sample yields approximately 540,000 distinct CDR3 sequences, roughly 13% seen once. Study-wide results and caveats: A TCR beta motif of roughly eight highly homologous variants seemed to mark ankylosing spondylitis blood.

Sequences were obtained from blood, either unsorted or a sorted T cell fraction (not recorded which). These receptors all come from a male donor with ankylosing spondylitis.

This clonotype came up a few times. The gene calls are TRBV7-6 and TRBJ1-5; weak D call: TRBD1 (5 bases). CDR3 length: 16 residues. The ends were cut back, 3 bases at V and 5 bases at J, with 17 bases in the middle. Looked up from germline, CDR1 is SGHVS and CDR2 is FNYEAQ. The CDR3: CASSFPFRDGDQPQHF. CDR3 DNA: TGTGCCAGCAGCTTCCCCTTCCGGGACGGAGATCAGCCCCAGCATTTT.

The chain uses TRBV6-1 and TRBJ2-1; the D gene is possibly TRBD2 (5 bases). CDR3 length: 13 residues. CDR1 MNHNS and CDR2 SASEGT come from the germline V gene. V lost 2 bases and J 9 bases, leaving 11 bases between the germline ends. The CDR3 nucleotides read TGTGCCAGCAGTGAATTGGGAGTTAGTGAGCAGTTCTTC. Encoded protein: CASSELGVSEQFF.

The rearrangement uses TRBV5-1 and TRBJ2-5, with no clear D. The CDR3 runs 14 residues. Per germline, CDR1 SGHRS and CDR2 YFSETQ. Deletions cut 0 bases from V and 5 bases from J, with 11 bases between. The CDR3 region is CASSLAPAAETQYF. CDR3 bases: TGCGCCAGCAGCTTGGCCCCCGCGGCGGAGACCCAGTACTTC.

The rearrangement links TRBV27 to TRBJ2-5; TRBD1 matches at 7 bases. This CDR3 has 14 residues. Germline V gene lookup returns CDR1 MNHEY and CDR2 SMNVEV (reference sequence). Trimming at V came to 5 bases and at J to 2 bases, leaving 5 bases not matched to a gene. Here the CDR3 DNA reads TGTGCCAGCAGTACTTGGACAGGTCAAGAGACCCAGTACTTC. Its translation is CASSTWTGQETQYF.

The chain employs TRBV24-1 and TRBJ2-3, with D possibly being TRBD1 or TRBD2 (6 bases each). CDR1 and CDR2 from the germline V gene are KGHDR and SFDVKD. V was shortened by 1 base and J by 6 bases, with 7 bases between the two germline ends. This CDR3 contains 13 residues. The chain's CDR3 is CATSDFGGDTQYF. CDR3 DNA: TGTGCCACCAGTGATTTCGGGGGCGATACGCAGTATTTT.

This clonotype has a handful of counts. V gene TRBV20-1 combines with J gene TRBJ2-1, with 10 bases identical to TRBD2. V lost 0 bases and J lost 7; bases outside the gene matches: 6. This CDR3 has 15 residues. Per germline, CDR1 DFQATT and CDR2 SNEGSKA (reference sequence). The CDR3: CSAREALAGINEQFF. The CDR3 DNA sequence: TGCAGTGCTAGAGAGGCACTAGCGGGAATAAATGAGCAGTTCTTC.

As for this clonotype: A read error may account for a junction end that differs from germline. This sequence joins TRBV12-3 or TRBV12-4 and TRBJ1-1; 8 nucleotides align to TRBD1. The CDR3 covers 13 residues. CDR3 residues: CASTLQGGTEAFF. For the CDR3, the DNA is TGTGCCAGCACTTTACAGGGGGGTACTGAAGCTTTCTTT.

This clonotype was seen only a few times. The chain carries TRBV7-6 and TRBJ2-5; 7 bases fit TRBD2. CDR1 and CDR2 from the germline V gene are SGHVS and FNYEAQ. Germline trimming cut 2 bases from V and 5 bases from J; bases unmatched to any gene: 14. The CDR3 has 17 amino acids. CDR3 coding DNA: TGTGCCAGCAGCTTATCCGCCCCCGCGGGAGCAGGGGAGACCCAGTACTTC. Translated: CASSLSAPAGAGETQYF.

This chain connects TRBV7-2 to TRBJ2-7, with 9 bases fitting TRBD1. Germline assignment: CDR1 SGHTA and CDR2 FQGNSA. The junction had 14 bases not matched to a gene; V was cut back by 5 bases and J by 3 bases. The CDR3 has 17 residues. The CDR3: CASSGSDRGILDYEQYF. The CDR3 bases are TGTGCCAGCAGCGGTTCCGACAGGGGGATTTTGGACTACGAGCAGTACTTC.

This clonotype came up a few times. The rearrangement joins TRBV12-3 or TRBV12-4 to TRBJ2-7; a possible D gene is TRBD2 (6 bases). The CDR3 runs to 15 residues. V shed 3 bases and J shed 2 bases, with 14 bases lying between them. As DNA, the CDR3 is TGTGCCAGCAGTTTGGGGGGAGGAACCACCTACGAGCAGTACTTC. It encodes CASSLGGGTTYEQYF.

This clonotype showed up just a few times. The V call is TRBV20-1, the J call TRBJ1-6; D gene uncertain. The V gene's germline CDR1 is DFQATT and CDR2 SNEGSKA (reference sequence). This CDR3 has 11 amino acids. Trimming removed 4 bases at V and 7 bases at J, with 5 bases between. The CDR3 here is CSAKANSPLHF. In nucleotides, the CDR3 is TGCAGTGCTAAAGCGAATTCACCCCTCCACTTT.

Ten or more counts support this clonotype. The V and J genes are TRBV10-1 and TRBJ2-5; the match to TRBD2 covers 9 bases. Trimming removed 5 bases from V and 1 base from J; junction bases left unmatched: 5. The CDR3 length is 15 residues. In germline, CDR1 is WNHNN, CDR2 SYGVQD (reference sequence). CDR3 protein: CASSPSGNSQETQYF. CDR3 nucleotides: TGCGCCAGCAGTCCTAGCGGGAACAGCCAAGAGACCCAGTACTTC.

Only a few counts were recorded for this clonotype. The V call is TRBV3-1, the J call TRBJ1-2; tentative D call: TRBD1 (5 bases). Germline V gene lookup returns CDR1 LGHDT and CDR2 YNNKEL (reference sequence). V shed 4 bases and J shed 6 bases, with 21 bases lying between them. The length of the CDR3 is 16 residues. The DNA of the CDR3 is TGTGCCAGCAGCCCCTGGGACCGGACGGAGAGCGATGGCTACACCTTC. This sequence encodes CASSPWDRTESDGYTF.